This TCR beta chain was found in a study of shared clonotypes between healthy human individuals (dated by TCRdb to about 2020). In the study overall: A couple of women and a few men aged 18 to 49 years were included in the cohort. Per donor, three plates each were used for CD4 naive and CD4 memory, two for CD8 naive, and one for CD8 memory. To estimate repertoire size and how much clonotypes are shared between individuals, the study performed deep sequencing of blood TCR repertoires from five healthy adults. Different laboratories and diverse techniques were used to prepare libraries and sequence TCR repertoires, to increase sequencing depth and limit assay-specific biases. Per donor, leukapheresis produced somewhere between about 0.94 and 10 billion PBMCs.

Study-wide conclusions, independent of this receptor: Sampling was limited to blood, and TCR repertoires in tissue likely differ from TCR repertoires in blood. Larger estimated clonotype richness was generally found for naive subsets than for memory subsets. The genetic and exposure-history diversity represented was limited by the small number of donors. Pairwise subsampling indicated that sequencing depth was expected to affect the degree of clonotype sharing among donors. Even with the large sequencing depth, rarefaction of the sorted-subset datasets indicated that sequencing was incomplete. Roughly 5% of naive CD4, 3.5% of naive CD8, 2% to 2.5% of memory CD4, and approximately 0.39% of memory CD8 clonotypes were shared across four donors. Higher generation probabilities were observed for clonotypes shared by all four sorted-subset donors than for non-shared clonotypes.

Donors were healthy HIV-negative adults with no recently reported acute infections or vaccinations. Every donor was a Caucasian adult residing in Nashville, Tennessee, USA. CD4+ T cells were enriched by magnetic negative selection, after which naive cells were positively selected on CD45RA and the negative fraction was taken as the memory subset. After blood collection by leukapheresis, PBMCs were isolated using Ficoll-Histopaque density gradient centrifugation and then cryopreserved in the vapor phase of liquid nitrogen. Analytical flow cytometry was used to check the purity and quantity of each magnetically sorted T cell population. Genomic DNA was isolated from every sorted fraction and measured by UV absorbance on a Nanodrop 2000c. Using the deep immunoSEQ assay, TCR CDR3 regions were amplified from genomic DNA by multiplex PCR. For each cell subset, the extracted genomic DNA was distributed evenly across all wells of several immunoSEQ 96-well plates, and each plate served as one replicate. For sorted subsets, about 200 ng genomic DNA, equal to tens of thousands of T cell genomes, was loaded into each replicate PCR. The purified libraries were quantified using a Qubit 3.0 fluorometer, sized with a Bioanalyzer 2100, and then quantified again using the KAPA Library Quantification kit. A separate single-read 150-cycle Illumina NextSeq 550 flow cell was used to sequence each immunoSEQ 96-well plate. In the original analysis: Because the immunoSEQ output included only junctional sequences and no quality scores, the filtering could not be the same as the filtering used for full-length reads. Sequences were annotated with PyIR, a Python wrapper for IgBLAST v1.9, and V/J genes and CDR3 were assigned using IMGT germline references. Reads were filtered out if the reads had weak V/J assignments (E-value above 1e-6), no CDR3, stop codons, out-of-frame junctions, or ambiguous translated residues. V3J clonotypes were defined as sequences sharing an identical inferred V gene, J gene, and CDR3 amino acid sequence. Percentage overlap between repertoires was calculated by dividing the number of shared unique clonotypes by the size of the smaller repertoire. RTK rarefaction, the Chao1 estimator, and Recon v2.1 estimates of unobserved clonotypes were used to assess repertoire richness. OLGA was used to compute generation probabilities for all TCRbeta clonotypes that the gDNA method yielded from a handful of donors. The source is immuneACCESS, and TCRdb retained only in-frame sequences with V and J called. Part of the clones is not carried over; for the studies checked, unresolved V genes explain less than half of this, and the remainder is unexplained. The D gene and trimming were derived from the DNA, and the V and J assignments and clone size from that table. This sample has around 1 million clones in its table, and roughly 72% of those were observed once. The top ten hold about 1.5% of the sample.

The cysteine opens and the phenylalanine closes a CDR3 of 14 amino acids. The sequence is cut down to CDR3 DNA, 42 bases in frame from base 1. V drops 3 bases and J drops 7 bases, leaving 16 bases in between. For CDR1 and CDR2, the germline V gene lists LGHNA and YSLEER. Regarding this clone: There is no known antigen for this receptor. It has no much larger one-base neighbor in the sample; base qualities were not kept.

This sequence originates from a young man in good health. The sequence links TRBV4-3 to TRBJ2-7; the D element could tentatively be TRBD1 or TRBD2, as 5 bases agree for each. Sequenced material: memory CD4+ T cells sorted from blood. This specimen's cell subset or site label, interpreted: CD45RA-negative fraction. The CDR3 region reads CASSHGGQGREQYF. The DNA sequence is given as TGCGCCAGCAGCCACGGCGGGCAGGGCCGAGAGCAGTACTTC.